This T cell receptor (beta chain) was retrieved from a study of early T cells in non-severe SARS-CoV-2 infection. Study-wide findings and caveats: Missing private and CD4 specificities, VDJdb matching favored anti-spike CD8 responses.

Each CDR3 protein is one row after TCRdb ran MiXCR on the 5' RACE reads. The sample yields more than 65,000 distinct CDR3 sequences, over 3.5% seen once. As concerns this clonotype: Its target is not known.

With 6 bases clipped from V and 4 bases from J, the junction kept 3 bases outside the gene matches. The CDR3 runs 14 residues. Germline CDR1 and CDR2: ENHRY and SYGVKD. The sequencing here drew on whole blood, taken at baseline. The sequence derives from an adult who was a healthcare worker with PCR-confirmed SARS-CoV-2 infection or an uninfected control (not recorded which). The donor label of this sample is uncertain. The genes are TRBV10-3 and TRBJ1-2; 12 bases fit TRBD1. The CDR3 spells CAISGTGGSYGYTF. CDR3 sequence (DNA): TGTGCCATCAGCGGGACAGGGGGCTCCTATGGCTACACCTTC.